A selection of T cell receptor beta chains follows, all from one sample in a study of cytomegalovirus exposure and HLA in healthy donors. This table comes from immunoSEQ multiplex PCR, and its TCRdb copy is limited to in-frame clones, with some not included. The sample lists approximately 77,000 clones, over 65% occurring once. Material for sequencing was PBMCs. All receptors come from a man aged 40-50 years in good health and CMV-seronegative. Each CDR3 is given with its conserved first and last residue. The D gene is left open where the match is weak. Size is omitted from some rows. Given values are once, few, many or a class for expanded clones.

d_call: TRBD2
clone_size: -
j_call: TRBJ2-3
v_call: TRBV28
cdr3_aa: CASCSSVAGVADTQYF
cdr3_nt: TGTGCCAGCTGTTCCTCCGTAGCGGGAGTGGCAGATACGCAGTATTTT

d_call: -
clone_size: -
j_call: TRBJ2-6
v_call: TRBV7-9
cdr3_aa: CASTIAATGSGANVLTF
cdr3_nt: TGTGCCAGCACCATAGCCGCGACAGGATCCGGGGCCAACGTCCTGACTTTC

d_call: TRBD2
clone_size: -
j_call: TRBJ2-3
v_call: TRBV2
cdr3_aa: CASSWTSGKDTQYF
cdr3_nt: TGTGCCAGCAGCTGGACTAGCGGGAAAGATACGCAGTATTTT

d_call: TRBD1
clone_size: -
j_call: TRBJ2-4
v_call: TRBV19
cdr3_aa: CASSTGQGASKNIQYF
cdr3_nt: TGTGCCAGTAGTACCGGACAGGGGGCCTCCAAAAACATTCAGTACTTC

d_call: -
clone_size: -
j_call: TRBJ2-3
v_call: TRBV7-2
cdr3_aa: CASSRQGSGTDTQYF
cdr3_nt: TGTGCCAGCAGCCGCCAGGGCTCTGGCACAGATACGCAGTATTTT

d_call: TRBD1
clone_size: few
j_call: TRBJ1-1
v_call: TRBV7-9
cdr3_aa: CASIRQGAAEAFF
cdr3_nt: TGTGCCAGCATACGACAGGGGGCTGCTGAAGCTTTCTTT

d_call: -
clone_size: -
j_call: TRBJ1-1
v_call: TRBV5-1
cdr3_aa: CASSSDGRTNTEAFF
cdr3_nt: TGCGCCAGCAGCTCCGATGGACGGACAAACACTGAAGCTTTCTTT

d_call: -
clone_size: -
j_call: TRBJ1-5
v_call: TRBV19
cdr3_aa: CASSISGQPQHF
cdr3_nt: TGTGCCAGTAGTATATCGGGTCAGCCCCAGCATTTT

d_call: -
clone_size: -
j_call: TRBJ1-1
v_call: TRBV19
cdr3_aa: CASSGGNMNTEAFF
cdr3_nt: TGTGCCAGTAGTGGAGGGAACATGAACACTGAAGCTTTCTTT

d_call: -
clone_size: -
j_call: TRBJ2-7
v_call: TRBV12-1
cdr3_aa: CASSLRTGHDEQYF
cdr3_nt: TGTGCCAGCAGCCTCCGGACAGGGCACGACGAGCAGTACTTC

d_call: -
clone_size: -
j_call: TRBJ1-2
v_call: TRBV7-9
cdr3_aa: CASSLRQDGGYTF
cdr3_nt: TGTGCCAGCAGCTTAAGACAGGATGGTGGCTACACCTTC

d_call: -
clone_size: -
j_call: TRBJ1-5
v_call: TRBV28
cdr3_aa: CASSSHRVVAQPQHF
cdr3_nt: TGTGCCAGCAGCTCACACAGGGTGGTCGCTCAGCCCCAGCATTTT

d_call: -
clone_size: -
j_call: TRBJ2-1
v_call: TRBV7-9
cdr3_aa: CASSSEYNEQFF
cdr3_nt: TGTGCCAGCAGCTCCGAGTACAATGAGCAGTTCTTC

d_call: TRBD1
clone_size: once
j_call: TRBJ2-3
v_call: TRBV14
cdr3_aa: CASSQGTGEITDTQYF
cdr3_nt: TGTGCCAGCAGCCAAGGGACAGGGGAAATCACAGATACGCAGTATTTT

d_call: -
clone_size: few
j_call: TRBJ2-3
v_call: TRBV5-6
cdr3_aa: CASSSPRTASTDTQYF
cdr3_nt: TGTGCCAGCAGCTCCCCGCGGACAGCGAGCACAGATACGCAGTATTTT

d_call: TRBD2
clone_size: -
j_call: TRBJ2-5
v_call: TRBV27
cdr3_aa: CASSLVAGGQETQYF
cdr3_nt: TGTGCCAGCAGTTTGGTAGCGGGAGGACAAGAGACCCAGTACTTC

d_call: -
clone_size: few
j_call: TRBJ1-3
v_call: TRBV6-6
cdr3_aa: CASGQGGNTIYF
cdr3_nt: TGTGCCAGCGGGCAGGGAGGAAACACCATATATTTT

d_call: -
clone_size: few
j_call: TRBJ1-5
v_call: TRBV6-6
cdr3_aa: CASSPQSNGNQPQHF
cdr3_nt: TGTGCCAGCAGCCCACAATCAAACGGCAATCAGCCCCAGCATTTT

d_call: TRBD2
clone_size: -
j_call: TRBJ2-7
v_call: TRBV13
cdr3_aa: CASSRGLAGGTSYEQYF
cdr3_nt: TGTGCCAGCAGCCGGGGACTAGCGGGAGGAACTTCCTACGAGCAGTACTTC

d_call: -
clone_size: once
j_call: TRBJ1-1
v_call: TRBV5-1
cdr3_aa: CASSREGRNTEAFF
cdr3_nt: TGCGCCAGCAGCCGTGAAGGGAGAAACACTGAAGCTTTCTTT

d_call: -
clone_size: few
j_call: TRBJ1-1
v_call: TRBV29-1
cdr3_aa: CSASVYAMNTEAFF
cdr3_nt: TGCAGCGCCTCCGTATATGCGATGAACACTGAAGCTTTCTTT

d_call: -
clone_size: -
j_call: TRBJ1-1
v_call: TRBV28
cdr3_aa: CASSLVGGGPPEAFF
cdr3_nt: TGTGCCAGCAGCTTAGTTGGTGGGGGCCCCCCTGAAGCTTTCTTT

d_call: -
clone_size: once
j_call: TRBJ2-7
v_call: TRBV6-1
cdr3_aa: CASSEGGFSAYEQYF
cdr3_nt: TGTGCCAGCAGTGAGGGAGGCTTCTCGGCCTACGAGCAGTACTTC

d_call: -
clone_size: -
j_call: TRBJ2-2
v_call: TRBV7-8
cdr3_aa: CASSPLITWASNTGELFF
cdr3_nt: TGTGCCAGCAGCCCTCTTATCACCTGGGCCTCGAACACCGGGGAGCTGTTTTTT

d_call: TRBD2
clone_size: -
j_call: TRBJ2-7
v_call: TRBV28
cdr3_aa: CASSASGSISYEQYF
cdr3_nt: TGTGCCAGCAGTGCTAGCGGGAGCATCTCCTACGAGCAGTACTTC

d_call: -
clone_size: -
j_call: TRBJ1-1
v_call: TRBV5-1
cdr3_aa: CASSLIPGSTEAFF
cdr3_nt: TGCGCCAGCAGCCTAATCCCAGGGTCCACTGAAGCTTTCTTT

d_call: TRBD1
clone_size: -
j_call: TRBJ2-7
v_call: TRBV5-1
cdr3_aa: CASSLGRTGAYEQYF
cdr3_nt: TGCGCCAGCAGCTTGGGGCGGACAGGAGCCTACGAGCAGTACTTC

d_call: -
clone_size: -
j_call: TRBJ1-1
v_call: TRBV29-1
cdr3_aa: CSVERPGMAEAFF
cdr3_nt: TGCAGCGTTGAAAGGCCGGGGATGGCTGAAGCTTTCTTT

d_call: -
clone_size: -
j_call: TRBJ1-5
v_call: TRBV19
cdr3_aa: CASMAGYNQPQHF
cdr3_nt: TGTGCCAGTATGGCGGGGTACAATCAGCCCCAGCATTTT

d_call: -
clone_size: -
j_call: TRBJ2-7
v_call: TRBV28
cdr3_aa: CASSSEGAYNYEQYF
cdr3_nt: TGTGCCAGCAGTTCGGAGGGGGCTTACAACTACGAGCAGTACTTC

d_call: TRBD2
clone_size: -
j_call: TRBJ2-1
v_call: TRBV5-4
cdr3_aa: CASRKRTSGSDEQFF
cdr3_nt: TGTGCCAGCAGAAAGAGGACTAGCGGGTCGGATGAGCAGTTCTTC

d_call: -
clone_size: once
j_call: TRBJ1-1
v_call: TRBV5-4
cdr3_aa: CASSLSTQAWNTEAFF
cdr3_nt: TGTGCCAGCAGCTTGTCCACCCAGGCGTGGAACACTGAAGCTTTCTTT

d_call: -
clone_size: -
j_call: TRBJ1-3
v_call: TRBV7-9
cdr3_aa: CASSLEMYRAGNTIYF
cdr3_nt: TGTGCCAGCAGCTTAGAAATGTACAGAGCTGGAAACACCATATATTTT

d_call: -
clone_size: -
j_call: TRBJ1-3
v_call: TRBV2
cdr3_aa: CASSPRAGNTIYF
cdr3_nt: TGTGCCAGCAGCCCCCGGGCTGGAAACACCATATATTTT

d_call: -
clone_size: -
j_call: TRBJ2-1
v_call: TRBV6-1
cdr3_aa: CASSEEAGPVNEQFF
cdr3_nt: TGTGCCAGCAGTGAAGAGGCGGGACCCGTCAATGAGCAGTTCTTC

d_call: TRBD1
clone_size: -
j_call: TRBJ1-5
v_call: TRBV4-2
cdr3_aa: CASSQGAGGQGTYNQPQHF
cdr3_nt: TGTGCCAGCAGCCAAGGGGCCGGGGGACAGGGGACATACAATCAGCCCCAGCATTTT

d_call: -
clone_size: few
j_call: TRBJ2-7
v_call: TRBV27
cdr3_aa: CASSLEQNYEQYF
cdr3_nt: TGTGCCAGCAGTTTAGAGCAGAACTACGAGCAGTACTTC

d_call: TRBD2
clone_size: -
j_call: TRBJ2-1
v_call: TRBV7-8
cdr3_aa: CASSPKILAGGVYNEQFF
cdr3_nt: TGTGCCAGCAGCCCGAAGATTTTAGCGGGAGGGGTCTACAATGAGCAGTTCTTC

d_call: -
clone_size: -
j_call: TRBJ1-1
v_call: TRBV29-1
cdr3_aa: CSVEQGNTEAFF
cdr3_nt: TGCAGCGTCGAACAGGGAAACACTGAAGCTTTCTTT

d_call: TRBD2
clone_size: -
j_call: TRBJ2-3
v_call: TRBV18
cdr3_aa: CASSPLGLAGGTDTQYF
cdr3_nt: TGTGCCAGCTCACCTCTGGGACTAGCGGGAGGCACAGATACGCAGTATTTT

d_call: TRBD1
clone_size: -
j_call: TRBJ2-2
v_call: TRBV30
cdr3_aa: CAWTSGQGASGELFF
cdr3_nt: TGTGCCTGGACCAGCGGGCAGGGGGCGTCCGGGGAGCTGTTTTTT

d_call: TRBD2
clone_size: -
j_call: TRBJ2-7
v_call: TRBV4-3
cdr3_aa: CASSQVAGAEQYF
cdr3_nt: TGCGCCAGCAGCCAAGTAGCGGGAGCCGAGCAGTACTTC

d_call: TRBD2
clone_size: -
j_call: TRBJ2-3
v_call: TRBV28
cdr3_aa: CASSTSGTTADTQYF
cdr3_nt: TGTGCCAGCAGCACTAGCGGGACAACGGCAGATACGCAGTATTTT

d_call: -
clone_size: -
j_call: TRBJ2-1
v_call: TRBV7-3
cdr3_aa: CASSLSSRGVWDEQFF
cdr3_nt: TGTGCCAGCAGCTTAAGTAGCAGGGGGGTTTGGGATGAGCAGTTCTTC

d_call: -
clone_size: -
j_call: TRBJ2-7
v_call: TRBV28
cdr3_aa: CASKRGDRGQYF
cdr3_nt: TGTGCCAGCAAAAGGGGGGACAGAGGGCAGTACTTC

d_call: -
clone_size: -
j_call: TRBJ2-7
v_call: TRBV30
cdr3_aa: CAWGALRREQYF
cdr3_nt: TGTGCCTGGGGGGCCCTTCGGCGCGAGCAGTACTTC

d_call: TRBD2
clone_size: -
j_call: TRBJ2-1
v_call: TRBV10-3
cdr3_aa: CATLRRASGSDNEQFF
cdr3_nt: TGTGCCACCCTCAGGAGGGCTAGCGGGAGCGACAATGAGCAGTTCTTC

d_call: -
clone_size: -
j_call: TRBJ2-2
v_call: TRBV5-6
cdr3_aa: CASSFRLNTGELFF
cdr3_nt: TGTGCCAGCAGCTTTAGACTGAACACCGGGGAGCTGTTTTTT

d_call: -
clone_size: -
j_call: TRBJ2-7
v_call: TRBV7-6
cdr3_aa: CASSKSSTGNEQYF
cdr3_nt: TGTGCCAGCAGCAAATCCTCTACAGGGAACGAGCAGTACTTC

d_call: -
clone_size: -
j_call: TRBJ2-1
v_call: TRBV6-4
cdr3_aa: CASSDSPGGYNEQFF
cdr3_nt: TGTGCCAGCAGTGACTCTCCCGGGGGCTACAATGAGCAGTTCTTC

d_call: -
clone_size: -
j_call: TRBJ2-5
v_call: TRBV21-1
cdr3_aa: CASSKDTGETQYF
cdr3_nt: TGTGCCAGCAGCAAAGACACGGGAGAGACCCAGTACTTC

d_call: -
clone_size: -
j_call: TRBJ1-1
v_call: TRBV30
cdr3_aa: CAWSAVIMNTEAFF
cdr3_nt: TGTGCCTGGAGTGCGGTGATCATGAACACTGAAGCTTTCTTT